Listed below are T cell receptor beta chains from one sample, sequenced in a study of blood T cell repertoires in COVID-19. Measured with immunoSEQ multiplex PCR; TCRdb has only the in-frame clones, and not every one. The sample has 190,000 or so clones, 87% seen once. The sequenced sample consisted of peripheral blood. These TCRs come from a young woman who had recovered from COVID-19. CDR3s include the opening cysteine and the closing phenylalanine or tryptophan. A D gene is named only where the DNA matches it firmly. Clone sizes are given selectively: once, few, many, or a class where the clone is expanded.

d_call: NA; clone_size: few; j_call: TRBJ1-1; v_call: TRBV20-1; cdr3_nt: TGCAGTGCTATAGGGGGCACTGAAGCTTTCTTT; cdr3_aa: CSAIGGTEAFF
d_call: NA; clone_size: NA; j_call: TRBJ1-2; v_call: TRBV12-3/TRBV12-4; cdr3_nt: TGTGCCAGCAGTTTAGGGGCGGGTGGCTACACCTTC; cdr3_aa: CASSLGAGGYTF
d_call: TRBD2; clone_size: NA; j_call: TRBJ2-7; v_call: TRBV13; cdr3_nt: TGTGCCAGCAGCTTAGGCCTCCGTCTAGCGGGGGTCCAGTCCTCCTACGAGCAGTACTTC; cdr3_aa: CASSLGLRLAGVQSSYEQYF
d_call: NA; clone_size: few; j_call: TRBJ2-1; v_call: TRBV11-2; cdr3_nt: TGTGCCAGCAGCTTAGATCAGAGACTCCTTTTTCAAGACGGTGAGCAGTTCTTC; cdr3_aa: CASSLDQRLLFQDGEQFF
d_call: NA; clone_size: NA; j_call: TRBJ2-1; v_call: TRBV7-2; cdr3_nt: TGTGCCAGCAGCTTAGTAATTGGCAGGGAATCCTACAATGAGCAGTTCTTC; cdr3_aa: CASSLVIGRESYNEQFF
d_call: TRBD2; clone_size: NA; j_call: TRBJ2-5; v_call: TRBV3-1/TRBV3-2; cdr3_nt: TGTGCCAGCAGCCAAGACGGGAGGGCCCGGGAGACCCAGTACTTC; cdr3_aa: CASSQDGRARETQYF
d_call: NA; clone_size: NA; j_call: TRBJ2-3; v_call: TRBV7-2; cdr3_nt: TGTGCCAGCAGCTTAGCGTTTACGGGAACAGATACGCAGTATTTT; cdr3_aa: CASSLAFTGTDTQYF
d_call: NA; clone_size: NA; j_call: TRBJ1-3; v_call: TRBV5-5; cdr3_nt: TGTGCCAGCAGCTTGTTCCACAGCTCTGTTGGAAACACCATATATTTT; cdr3_aa: CASSLFHSSVGNTIYF
d_call: NA; clone_size: once; j_call: TRBJ2-5; v_call: TRBV12-3/TRBV12-4; cdr3_nt: TGTGCCAGCAGTTCGTACCAAGAGACCCAGTACTTC; cdr3_aa: CASSSYQETQYF
d_call: TRBD1; clone_size: NA; j_call: TRBJ2-3; v_call: TRBV4-1; cdr3_nt: TGCGCCAGCAGCCAAGGCGACAGGGTTGGAGATACGCAGTATTTT; cdr3_aa: CASSQGDRVGDTQYF
d_call: TRBD1; clone_size: NA; j_call: TRBJ1-5; v_call: TRBV27; cdr3_nt: TGTGCCAGCAGATTAGTAGGGGGCTCAGGGCAGCCCCAGCATTTT; cdr3_aa: CASRLVGGSGQPQHF
d_call: NA; clone_size: NA; j_call: TRBJ1-5; v_call: TRBV5-8; cdr3_nt: TGTGCCAGCAGCTTGCTATCAGGTGGGCCCCAGCATTTT; cdr3_aa: CASSLLSGGPQHF
d_call: TRBD1; clone_size: NA; j_call: TRBJ2-1; v_call: TRBV13; cdr3_nt: TGTGCCAGCAGCTCGGGACAGAACAATGAGCAGTTCTTC; cdr3_aa: CASSSGQNNEQFF
d_call: NA; clone_size: NA; j_call: TRBJ2-2; v_call: TRBV18; cdr3_nt: TGTGCCAGCTCACCAGACAGCGGGGAGCTGTTTTTT; cdr3_aa: CASSPDSGELFF
d_call: TRBD1; clone_size: NA; j_call: TRBJ1-2; v_call: TRBV2; cdr3_nt: TGTGCCAGCAGACGGACAGGGAACTCTAACTATGGCTACACCTTC; cdr3_aa: CASRRTGNSNYGYTF
d_call: TRBD2; clone_size: NA; j_call: TRBJ2-1; v_call: TRBV18; cdr3_nt: TGTGCCAGCTCCCCCTACCAGCGGGGGGTCGATGAGCAGTTCTTC; cdr3_aa: CASSPYQRGVDEQFF
d_call: TRBD2; clone_size: NA; j_call: TRBJ2-1; v_call: TRBV7-6; cdr3_nt: TGTGCCAGCAGTTACAACCCGCAGCGGGAGAGCTCCTACAATGAGCAGTTCTTC; cdr3_aa: CASSYNPQRESSYNEQFF
d_call: NA; clone_size: once; j_call: TRBJ1-2; v_call: TRBV19; cdr3_nt: TGTGCCAGTAGTATTTCGAGGAGAGCTAACTATGGCTACACCTTC; cdr3_aa: CASSISRRANYGYTF
d_call: NA; clone_size: NA; j_call: TRBJ1-4; v_call: TRBV5-4; cdr3_nt: TGTGCCAGCAGCTTTGCAGGGACTAATGAAAAACTGTTTTTT; cdr3_aa: CASSFAGTNEKLFF
d_call: TRBD1; clone_size: NA; j_call: TRBJ2-7; v_call: TRBV19; cdr3_nt: TGTGCCAGTAGTCTCCGGACAGGGCCGTCCTACGAGCAGTACTTC; cdr3_aa: CASSLRTGPSYEQYF
d_call: NA; clone_size: NA; j_call: TRBJ2-5; v_call: TRBV7-2; cdr3_nt: TGTGCCAGCAGCACCGACCTAGGGCCGGGGGAGACCCAGTACTTC; cdr3_aa: CASSTDLGPGETQYF
d_call: NA; clone_size: NA; j_call: TRBJ1-1; v_call: TRBV15; cdr3_nt: TGTGCCACCAGCAGAGTCCAGGGTCACACTGAAGCTTTCTTT; cdr3_aa: CATSRVQGHTEAFF
d_call: NA; clone_size: NA; j_call: TRBJ1-2; v_call: TRBV24-1; cdr3_nt: TGTGCCACCAGTGACCTAGCAGCGAGGGAGGGCTACACCTTC; cdr3_aa: CATSDLAAREGYTF
d_call: NA; clone_size: NA; j_call: TRBJ2-2; v_call: TRBV19; cdr3_nt: TGTGCCAGTAGTATAGGAGCGACGCCCGGGGAGCTGTTTTTT; cdr3_aa: CASSIGATPGELFF
d_call: TRBD1; clone_size: few; j_call: TRBJ1-4; v_call: TRBV2; cdr3_nt: TGTGCCAGCACCGGACAGGGAGAAAAACTGTTTTTT; cdr3_aa: CASTGQGEKLFF
d_call: TRBD1; clone_size: NA; j_call: TRBJ1-1; v_call: TRBV27; cdr3_nt: TGTGCCAGCAGTTCCTACAGGGGGGTCACTGAAGCTTTCTTT; cdr3_aa: CASSSYRGVTEAFF
d_call: NA; clone_size: NA; j_call: TRBJ2-1; v_call: TRBV12-5; cdr3_nt: TGTGCTAGTGGTTTGGCCGGACTAACCAAATCCAATGAGCAGTTCTTC; cdr3_aa: CASGLAGLTKSNEQFF
d_call: TRBD1; clone_size: NA; j_call: TRBJ1-5; v_call: TRBV4-3; cdr3_nt: TGCGCCAGCAGCACTCGACAGGGCCATCAGCCCCAGCATTTT; cdr3_aa: CASSTRQGHQPQHF
d_call: NA; clone_size: NA; j_call: TRBJ2-1; v_call: TRBV7-8; cdr3_nt: TGTGCCAGCAGCCTACAACCGGGAAGCTCCTACAATGAGCAGTTCTTC; cdr3_aa: CASSLQPGSSYNEQFF
d_call: NA; clone_size: NA; j_call: TRBJ2-3; v_call: TRBV5-1; cdr3_nt: TGCGCCAGCAGCTTGGTGGCTGGCACAGATACGCAGTATTTT; cdr3_aa: CASSLVAGTDTQYF
d_call: NA; clone_size: once; j_call: TRBJ1-3; v_call: TRBV19; cdr3_nt: TGTGCCAGTAGTATAGGGGGAACAGGGACCTCTGGAAACACCATATATTTT; cdr3_aa: CASSIGGTGTSGNTIYF
d_call: TRBD1; clone_size: NA; j_call: TRBJ2-1; v_call: TRBV9; cdr3_nt: TGTGCCAGCAGCGTAGTCGGGTGGACAGGGGGCAATGAGCAGTTCTTC; cdr3_aa: CASSVVGWTGGNEQFF
d_call: TRBD2; clone_size: NA; j_call: TRBJ2-1; v_call: TRBV7-2; cdr3_nt: TGTGCCAGCAGCCCGCGTGAAGCGGGGACTAACAATGAGCAGTTCTTC; cdr3_aa: CASSPREAGTNNEQFF
d_call: TRBD2; clone_size: NA; j_call: TRBJ2-2; v_call: TRBV2; cdr3_nt: TGTGCCAGCAGTGAGGCTAGCGGGAGGGCCACCGGGGAGCTGTTTTTT; cdr3_aa: CASSEASGRATGELFF
d_call: NA; clone_size: NA; j_call: TRBJ2-4; v_call: TRBV6-5; cdr3_nt: TGTGCCAGCAGTTACTCACCTGGCGGAGCCAAAAACATTCAGTACTTC; cdr3_aa: CASSYSPGGAKNIQYF
d_call: NA; clone_size: NA; j_call: TRBJ1-4; v_call: TRBV15; cdr3_nt: TGTGCCACCAGCAGAGGTGGCGGATATAATGAAAAACTGTTTTTT; cdr3_aa: CATSRGGGYNEKLFF
d_call: NA; clone_size: NA; j_call: TRBJ1-1; v_call: TRBV7-3; cdr3_nt: TGTGCCAGCAGCTTAATCTCCAACACTGAAGCTTTCTTT; cdr3_aa: CASSLISNTEAFF
d_call: TRBD2; clone_size: NA; j_call: TRBJ2-3; v_call: TRBV5-1; cdr3_nt: TGCGCCAGCAGCGAAACTCGACTAGCGGAACTCACAGATACGCAGTATTTT; cdr3_aa: CASSETRLAELTDTQYF
d_call: TRBD1; clone_size: NA; j_call: TRBJ1-5; v_call: TRBV6-1; cdr3_nt: TGTGCCAGCAGTGAAGTGGGGACAGGCAATCAGCCCCAGCATTTT; cdr3_aa: CASSEVGTGNQPQHF
d_call: TRBD1; clone_size: NA; j_call: TRBJ2-5; v_call: TRBV3-1/TRBV3-2; cdr3_nt: TGTGCCAGCAGCCATACAGGGGGACAAGAGACCCAGTACTTC; cdr3_aa: CASSHTGGQETQYF